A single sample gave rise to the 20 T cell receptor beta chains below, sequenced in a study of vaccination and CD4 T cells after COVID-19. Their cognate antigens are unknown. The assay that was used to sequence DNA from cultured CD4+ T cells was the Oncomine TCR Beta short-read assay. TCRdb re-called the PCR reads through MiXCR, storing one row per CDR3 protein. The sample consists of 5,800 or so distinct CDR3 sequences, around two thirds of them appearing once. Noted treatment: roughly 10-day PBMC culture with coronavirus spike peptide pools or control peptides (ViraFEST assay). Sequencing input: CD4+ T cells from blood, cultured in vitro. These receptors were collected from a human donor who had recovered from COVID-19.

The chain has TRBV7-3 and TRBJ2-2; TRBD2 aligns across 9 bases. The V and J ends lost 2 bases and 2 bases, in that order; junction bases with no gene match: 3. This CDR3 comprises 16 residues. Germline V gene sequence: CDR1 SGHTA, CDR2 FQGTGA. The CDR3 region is CASSLLGLANTGELFF. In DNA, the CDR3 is TGTGCCAGCAGCTTATTGGGACTAGCTAACACCGGGGAGCTGTTTTTT. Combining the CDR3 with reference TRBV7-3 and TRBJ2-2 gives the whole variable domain GAGVSQTPSNKVTEKGKYVELRCDPISGHTALYWYRQSLGQGPEFLIYFQGTGAADDSGLPNDRFFAVRPEGSVSTLKIQRTERGDSAVYLCASSLLGLANTGELFFGEGSRLTVL.

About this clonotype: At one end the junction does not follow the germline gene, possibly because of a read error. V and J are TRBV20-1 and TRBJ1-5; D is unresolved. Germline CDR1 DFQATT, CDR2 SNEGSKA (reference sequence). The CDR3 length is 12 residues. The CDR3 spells CSASTPNQTQHF. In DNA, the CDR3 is TGCAGTGCTTCAACCCCAAATCAGACCCAGCATTTT.

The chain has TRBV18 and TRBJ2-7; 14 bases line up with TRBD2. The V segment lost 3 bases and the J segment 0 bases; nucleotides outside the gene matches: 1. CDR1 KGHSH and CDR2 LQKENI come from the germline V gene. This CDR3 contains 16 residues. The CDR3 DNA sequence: TGTGCCAGCTCACCCGGACTAGCGGGGGGCTCCTACGAGCAGTACTTC. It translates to CASSPGLAGGSYEQYF.

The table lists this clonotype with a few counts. In DNA, the CDR3 is TGTGCCACCAGCAGAGATCTGGCATACCAAGAGACCCAGTACTTC. Encoded protein: CATSRDLAYQETQYF. The gene calls are TRBV15 and TRBJ2-5; D uncertain. The CDR3 sequence is 15 residues long. Germline lookup yields CDR1 LNHNV and CDR2 YYDKDF (reference sequence). V lost 0 bases to trimming and J lost 0 bases, with 8 bases between them.

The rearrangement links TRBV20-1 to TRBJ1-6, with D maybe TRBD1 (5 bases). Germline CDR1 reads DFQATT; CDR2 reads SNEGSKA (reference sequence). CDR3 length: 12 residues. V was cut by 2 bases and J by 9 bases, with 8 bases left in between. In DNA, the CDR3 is TGCAGTGCTAGATCGGGGGGTTCACCCCTCCACTTT. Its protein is CSARSGGSPLHF.

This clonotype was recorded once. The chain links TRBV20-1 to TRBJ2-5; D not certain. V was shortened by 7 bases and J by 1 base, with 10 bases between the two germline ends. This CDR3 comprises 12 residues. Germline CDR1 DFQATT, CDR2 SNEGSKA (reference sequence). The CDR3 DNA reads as TGCAGTGGAATCGGCATCCAAGAGACCCAGTACTTC. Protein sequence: CSGIGIQETQYF.

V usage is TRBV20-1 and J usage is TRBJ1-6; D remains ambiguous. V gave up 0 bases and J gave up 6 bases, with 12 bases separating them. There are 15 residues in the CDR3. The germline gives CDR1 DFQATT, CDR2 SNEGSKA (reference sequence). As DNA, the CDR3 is TGCAGTGCTAGAGAGGCAGGCCTATCTAATTCACCCCTCCACTTT. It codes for CSAREAGLSNSPLHF.

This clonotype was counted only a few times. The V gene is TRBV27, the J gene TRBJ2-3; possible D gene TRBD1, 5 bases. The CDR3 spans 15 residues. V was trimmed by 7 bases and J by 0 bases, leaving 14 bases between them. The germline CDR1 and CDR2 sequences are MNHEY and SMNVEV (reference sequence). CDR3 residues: CASNRRQFSTDTQYF. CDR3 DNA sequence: TGTGCCAGCAACCGAAGACAGTTTAGCACAGATACGCAGTATTTT.

CDR3 region: CATSEHGTGEANVLTF. CDR3 bases: TGTGCCACCAGTGAGCATGGGACAGGGGAGGCCAACGTCCTGACTTTC. The rearrangement links TRBV24-1 to TRBJ2-6, with TRBD1 matching over 10 bases. The CDR3 runs 16 residues. Unmatched junction bases numbered 5, after V lost 4 bases and J lost 6 bases. Germline loops: CDR1 KGHDR, CDR2 SFDVKD.

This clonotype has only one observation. Here the CDR3 reads CASSSPRAGLGYEQYF. CDR3 sequence (DNA): TGTGCCAGCAGCTCCCCAAGGGCAGGGCTTGGGTACGAGCAGTACTTC. The chain joins TRBV7-8 to TRBJ2-7, with a possible D match to TRBD1 (5 bases). The CDR3 totals 16 residues. V lost 4 bases to trimming and J lost 4 bases, with 20 bases between them. Germline lookup yields CDR1 SGHVS and CDR2 FQNEAQ.

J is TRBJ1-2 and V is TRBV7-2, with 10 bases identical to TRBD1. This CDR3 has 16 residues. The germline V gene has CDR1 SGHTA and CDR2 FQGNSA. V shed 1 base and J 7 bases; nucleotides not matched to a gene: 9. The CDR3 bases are TGTGCCAGCAGCTTAGACCGAACCGGACAGGGGGGTGGCTACACCTTC. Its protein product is CASSLDRTGQGGGYTF.

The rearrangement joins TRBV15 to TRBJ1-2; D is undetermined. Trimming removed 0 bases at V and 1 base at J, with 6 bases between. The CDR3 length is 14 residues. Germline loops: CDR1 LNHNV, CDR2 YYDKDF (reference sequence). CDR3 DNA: TGTGCCACCAGCAGAGATCTCCTTAACTATGGCTACACCTTC. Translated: CATSRDLLNYGYTF.

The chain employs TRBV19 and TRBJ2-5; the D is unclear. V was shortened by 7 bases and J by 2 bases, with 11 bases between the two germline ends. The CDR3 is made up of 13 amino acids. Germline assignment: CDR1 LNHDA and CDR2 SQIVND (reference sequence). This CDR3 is CASTPMGQETQYF. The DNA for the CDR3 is TGTGCCAGTACCCCCATGGGACAAGAGACCCAGTACTTC.

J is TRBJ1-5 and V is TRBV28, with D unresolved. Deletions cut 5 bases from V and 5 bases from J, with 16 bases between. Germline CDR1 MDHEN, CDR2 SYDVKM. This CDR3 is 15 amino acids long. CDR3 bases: TGTGCCAGCAGTCCTCTGGTCAGACTCGATCAGCCCCAGCATTTT. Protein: CASSPLVRLDQPQHF.

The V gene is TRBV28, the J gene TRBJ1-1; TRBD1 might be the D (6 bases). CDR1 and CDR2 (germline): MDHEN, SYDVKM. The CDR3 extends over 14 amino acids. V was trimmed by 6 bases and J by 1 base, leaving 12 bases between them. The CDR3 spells CASRSGTPNTEAFF. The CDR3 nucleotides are TGTGCCAGCAGATCCGGGACACCGAACACTGAAGCTTTCTTT.

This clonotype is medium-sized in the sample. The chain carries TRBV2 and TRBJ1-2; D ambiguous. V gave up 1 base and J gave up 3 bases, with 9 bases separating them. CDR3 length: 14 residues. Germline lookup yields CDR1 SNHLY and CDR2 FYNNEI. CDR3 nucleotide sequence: TGTGCCAGCAGTGAAGAAATGGTTTACTATGGCTACACCTTC. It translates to CASSEEMVYYGYTF.

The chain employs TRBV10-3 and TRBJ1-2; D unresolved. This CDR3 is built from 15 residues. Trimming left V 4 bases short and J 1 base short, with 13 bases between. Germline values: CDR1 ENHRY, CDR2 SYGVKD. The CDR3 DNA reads TGTGCCATCAGTGGCAGGCAATTTATTAACTATGGCTACACCTTC. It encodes CAISGRQFINYGYTF.

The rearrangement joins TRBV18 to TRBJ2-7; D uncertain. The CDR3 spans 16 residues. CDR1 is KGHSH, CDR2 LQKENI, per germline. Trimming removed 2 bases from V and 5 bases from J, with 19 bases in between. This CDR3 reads CASSPLQLSPGHEQYF. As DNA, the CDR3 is TGTGCCAGCTCACCATTGCAGCTGTCCCCGGGTCACGAGCAGTACTTC. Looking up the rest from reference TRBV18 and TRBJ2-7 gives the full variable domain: NAGVMQNPRHLVRRRGQEARLRCSPMKGHSHVYWYRQLPEEGLKFMVYLQKENIIDESGMPKERFSAEFPKEGPSILRIQQVVRGDSAAYFCASSPLQLSPGHEQYFGPGTRLTVT.

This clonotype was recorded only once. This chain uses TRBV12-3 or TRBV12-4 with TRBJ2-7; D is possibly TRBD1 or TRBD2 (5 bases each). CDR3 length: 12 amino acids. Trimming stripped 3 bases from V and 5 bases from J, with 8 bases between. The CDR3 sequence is CASSFWGNEQYF. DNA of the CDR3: TGTGCCAGCAGTTTTTGGGGGAACGAGCAGTACTTC.

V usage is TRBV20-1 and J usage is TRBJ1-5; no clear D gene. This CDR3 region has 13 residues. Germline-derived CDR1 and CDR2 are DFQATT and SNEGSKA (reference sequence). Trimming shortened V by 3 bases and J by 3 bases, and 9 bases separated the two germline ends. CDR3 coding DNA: TGCAGTGCTAGTCGGCAGGACAATCAGCCCCAGCATTTT. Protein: CSASRQDNQPQHF.